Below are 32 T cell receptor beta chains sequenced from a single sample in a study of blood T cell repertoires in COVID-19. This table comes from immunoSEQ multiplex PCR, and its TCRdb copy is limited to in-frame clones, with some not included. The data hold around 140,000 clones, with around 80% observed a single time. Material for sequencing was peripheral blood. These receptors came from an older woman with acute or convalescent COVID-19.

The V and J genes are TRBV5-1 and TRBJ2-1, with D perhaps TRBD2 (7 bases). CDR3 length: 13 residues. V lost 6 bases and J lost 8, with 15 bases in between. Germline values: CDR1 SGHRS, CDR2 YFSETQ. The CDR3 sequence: CASKTGGQYEQFF. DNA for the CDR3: TGCGCCAGCAAGACGGGGGGCCAGTATGAGCAGTTCTTC.

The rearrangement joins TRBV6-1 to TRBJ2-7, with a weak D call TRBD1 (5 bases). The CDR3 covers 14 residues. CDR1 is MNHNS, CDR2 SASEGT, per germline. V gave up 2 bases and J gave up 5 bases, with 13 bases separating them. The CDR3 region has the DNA TGTGCCAGCAGTGAACGAAACAGGATCGACGAGCAGTACTTC. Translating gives CASSERNRIDEQYF.

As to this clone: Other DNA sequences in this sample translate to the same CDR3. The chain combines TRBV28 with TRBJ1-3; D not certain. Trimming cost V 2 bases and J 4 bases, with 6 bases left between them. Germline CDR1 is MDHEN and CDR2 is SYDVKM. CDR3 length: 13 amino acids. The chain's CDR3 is CASSLVRGNTIYF. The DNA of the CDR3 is TGTGCCAGCAGTTTAGTTCGGGGAAACACCATATATTTT. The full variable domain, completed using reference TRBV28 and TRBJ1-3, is DVKVTQSSRYLVKRTGEKVFLECVQDMDHENMFWYRQDPGLGLRLIYFSYDVKMKEKGDIPEGYSVSREKKERFSLILESASTNQTSMYLCASSLVRGNTIYFGEGSWLTVV.

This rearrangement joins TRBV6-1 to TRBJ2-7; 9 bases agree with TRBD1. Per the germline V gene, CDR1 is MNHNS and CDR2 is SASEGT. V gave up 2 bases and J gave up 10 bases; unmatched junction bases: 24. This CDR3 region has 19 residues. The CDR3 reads CASSEPKPSNRDRVITQYF. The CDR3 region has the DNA TGTGCCAGCAGTGAACCAAAACCGTCGAACCGGGACAGGGTTATAACACAGTACTTC.

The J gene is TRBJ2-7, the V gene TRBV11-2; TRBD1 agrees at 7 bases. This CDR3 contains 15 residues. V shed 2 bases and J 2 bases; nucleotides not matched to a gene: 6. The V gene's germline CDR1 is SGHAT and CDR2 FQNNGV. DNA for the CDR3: TGTGCCAGCAGCTTATACACAGGGGTACCCTACGAGCAGTACTTC. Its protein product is CASSLYTGVPYEQYF.

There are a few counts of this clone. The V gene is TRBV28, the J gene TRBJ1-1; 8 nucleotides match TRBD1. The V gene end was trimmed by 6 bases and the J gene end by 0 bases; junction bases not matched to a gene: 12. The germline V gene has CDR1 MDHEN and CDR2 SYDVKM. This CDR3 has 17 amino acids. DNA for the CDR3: TGTGCCAGCAGGGACAGGGATGGGCCTAGGATGAACACTGAAGCTTTCTTT. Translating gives CASRDRDGPRMNTEAFF.

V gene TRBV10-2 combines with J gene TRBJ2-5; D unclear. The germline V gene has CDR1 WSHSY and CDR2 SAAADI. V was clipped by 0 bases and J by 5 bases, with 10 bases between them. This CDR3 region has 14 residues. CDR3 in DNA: TGCGCCAGCAGTGAGTCGGTCAGGATGGAGACCCAGTACTTC. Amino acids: CASSESVRMETQYF.

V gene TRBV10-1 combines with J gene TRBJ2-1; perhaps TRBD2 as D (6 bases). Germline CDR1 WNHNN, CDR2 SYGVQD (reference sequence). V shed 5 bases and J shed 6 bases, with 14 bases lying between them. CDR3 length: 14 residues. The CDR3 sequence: CASSQPGLSNEQFF. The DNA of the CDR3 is TGCGCCAGCAGTCAACCGGGACTCTCCAATGAGCAGTTCTTC.

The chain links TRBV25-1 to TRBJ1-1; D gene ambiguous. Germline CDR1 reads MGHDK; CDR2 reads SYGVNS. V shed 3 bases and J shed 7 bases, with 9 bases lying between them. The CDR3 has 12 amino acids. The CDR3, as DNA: TGTGCCAGCAGTGAGGGTCCGGGTGAAGCTTTCTTT. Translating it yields CASSEGPGEAFF. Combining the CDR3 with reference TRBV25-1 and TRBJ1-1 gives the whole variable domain EADIYQTPRYLVIGTGKKITLECSQTMGHDKMYWYQQDPGMELHLIHYSYGVNSTEKGDLSSESTVSRIRTEHFPLTLESARPSHTSQYLCASSEGPGEAFFGQGTRLTVV.

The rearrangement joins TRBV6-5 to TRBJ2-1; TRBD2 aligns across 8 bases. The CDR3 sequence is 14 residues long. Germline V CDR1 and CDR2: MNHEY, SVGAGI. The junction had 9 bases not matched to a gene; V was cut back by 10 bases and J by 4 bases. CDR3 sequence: CAIRTGGDYNEQFF. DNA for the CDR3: TGTGCCATCAGGACGGGGGGGGATTACAATGAGCAGTTCTTC.

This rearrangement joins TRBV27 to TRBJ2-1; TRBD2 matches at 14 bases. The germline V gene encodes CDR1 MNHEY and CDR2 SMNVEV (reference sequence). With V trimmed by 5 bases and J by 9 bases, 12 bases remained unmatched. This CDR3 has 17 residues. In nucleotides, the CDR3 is TGTGCCAGCAGTCTTCCAAGACTAGCGGGAGGGCCTGGTGAGCAGTTCTTC. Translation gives CASSLPRLAGGPGEQFF.

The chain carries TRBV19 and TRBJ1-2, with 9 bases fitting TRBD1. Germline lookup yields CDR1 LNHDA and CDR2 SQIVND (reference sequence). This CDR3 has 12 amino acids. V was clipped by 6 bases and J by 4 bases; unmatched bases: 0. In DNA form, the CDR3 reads TGTGCCAGTAGGGACAGGGGCTATGGCTACACCTTC. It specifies CASRDRGYGYTF.

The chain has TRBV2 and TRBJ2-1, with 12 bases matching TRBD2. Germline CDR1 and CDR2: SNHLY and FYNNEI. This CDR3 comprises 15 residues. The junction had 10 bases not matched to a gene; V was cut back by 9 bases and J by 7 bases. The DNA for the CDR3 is TGTGCCAGTGTTGAGGAACTAGCGGGAGGAAATGAGCAGTTCTTC. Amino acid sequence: CASVEELAGGNEQFF.

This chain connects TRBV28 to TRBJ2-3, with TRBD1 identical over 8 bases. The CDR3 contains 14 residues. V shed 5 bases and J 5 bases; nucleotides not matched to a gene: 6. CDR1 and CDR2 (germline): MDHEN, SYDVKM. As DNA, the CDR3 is TGTGCCAGCAGTGAGGGACAGGCCCTAGATACGCAGTATTTT. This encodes CASSEGQALDTQYF.

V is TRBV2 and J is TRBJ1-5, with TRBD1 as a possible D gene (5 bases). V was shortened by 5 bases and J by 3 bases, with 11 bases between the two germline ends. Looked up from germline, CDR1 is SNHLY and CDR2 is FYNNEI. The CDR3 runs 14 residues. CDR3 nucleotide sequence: TGTGCCAGCAGTCTGACAGCCTCCAATCAGCCCCAGCATTTT. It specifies CASSLTASNQPQHF.

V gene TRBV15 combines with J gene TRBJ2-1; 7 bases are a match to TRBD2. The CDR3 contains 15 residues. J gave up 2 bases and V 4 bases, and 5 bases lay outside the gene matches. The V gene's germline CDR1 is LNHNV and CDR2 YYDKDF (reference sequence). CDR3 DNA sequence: TGTGCCACCAGCACCCGAGCGGGGACCTACAATGAGCAGTTCTTC. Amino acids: CATSTRAGTYNEQFF.

CDR3 protein: CASSAISQPQHF. In nucleotides, the CDR3 is TGTGCCAGCAGTGCTATTAGTCAGCCCCAGCATTTT. The V and J genes are TRBV2 and TRBJ1-5; D unresolved. Germline values: CDR1 SNHLY, CDR2 FYNNEI. Trimming took 4 bases from V and 6 from J, leaving 7 bases between them. The CDR3 runs 12 residues.

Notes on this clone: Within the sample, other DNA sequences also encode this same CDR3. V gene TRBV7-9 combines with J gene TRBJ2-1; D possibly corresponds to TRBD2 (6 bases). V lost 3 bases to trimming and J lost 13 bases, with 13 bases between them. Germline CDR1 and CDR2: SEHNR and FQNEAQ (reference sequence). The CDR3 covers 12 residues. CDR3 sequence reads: CASSFRTGRQFF. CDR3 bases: TGTGCCAGCAGCTTTCGGACCGGGAGACAGTTCTTC.

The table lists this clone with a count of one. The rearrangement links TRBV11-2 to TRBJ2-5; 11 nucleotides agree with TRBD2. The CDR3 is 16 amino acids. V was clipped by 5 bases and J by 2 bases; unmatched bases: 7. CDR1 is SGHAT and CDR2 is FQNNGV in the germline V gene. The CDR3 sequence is CASSPGLAGKQETQYF. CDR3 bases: TGTGCCAGCAGCCCCGGACTAGCGGGCAAGCAAGAGACCCAGTACTTC.

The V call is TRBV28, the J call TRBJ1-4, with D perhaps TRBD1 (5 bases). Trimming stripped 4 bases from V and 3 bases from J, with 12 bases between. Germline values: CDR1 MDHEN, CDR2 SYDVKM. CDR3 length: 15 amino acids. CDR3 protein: CASSSLTGSNEKLFF. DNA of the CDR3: TGTGCCAGCAGTTCCCTTACAGGCTCTAATGAAAAACTGTTTTTT. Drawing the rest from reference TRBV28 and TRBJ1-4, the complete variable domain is DVKVTQSSRYLVKRTGEKVFLECVQDMDHENMFWYRQDPGLGLRLIYFSYDVKMKEKGDIPEGYSVSREKKERFSLILESASTNQTSMYLCASSSLTGSNEKLFFGSGTQLSVL.

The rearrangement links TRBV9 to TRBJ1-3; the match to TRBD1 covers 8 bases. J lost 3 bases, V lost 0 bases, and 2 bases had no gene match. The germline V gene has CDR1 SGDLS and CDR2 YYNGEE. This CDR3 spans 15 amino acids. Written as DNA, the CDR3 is TGTGCCAGCAGCGTAGAAGGACAGGGTGGAAACACCATATATTTT. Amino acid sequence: CASSVEGQGGNTIYF.

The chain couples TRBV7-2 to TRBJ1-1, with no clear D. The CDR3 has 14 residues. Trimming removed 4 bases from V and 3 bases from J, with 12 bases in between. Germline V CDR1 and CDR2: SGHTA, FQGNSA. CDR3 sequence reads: CASSSRTFYTEAFF. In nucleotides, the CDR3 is TGTGCCAGCAGCTCCAGAACATTTTACACTGAAGCTTTCTTT.

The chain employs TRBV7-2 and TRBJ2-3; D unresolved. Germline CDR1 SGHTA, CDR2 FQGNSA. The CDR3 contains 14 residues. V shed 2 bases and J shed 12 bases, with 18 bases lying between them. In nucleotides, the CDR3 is TGTGCCAGCAGCTTAACGGCGCTTCTGGTGACACAGTATTTT. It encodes CASSLTALLVTQYF.

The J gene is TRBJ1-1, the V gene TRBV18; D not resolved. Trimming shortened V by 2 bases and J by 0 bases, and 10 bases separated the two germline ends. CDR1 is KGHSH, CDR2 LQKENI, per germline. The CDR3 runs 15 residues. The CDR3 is CASSPISGMNTEAFF. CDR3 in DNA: TGTGCCAGCTCACCAATTTCAGGCATGAACACTGAAGCTTTCTTT.

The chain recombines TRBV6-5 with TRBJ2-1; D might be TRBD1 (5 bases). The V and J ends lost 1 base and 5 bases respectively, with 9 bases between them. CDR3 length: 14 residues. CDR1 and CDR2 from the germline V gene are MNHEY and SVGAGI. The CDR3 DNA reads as TGTGCCAGCAGTTACTGGGGCTCGGACAATGAGCAGTTCTTC. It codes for CASSYWGSDNEQFF.

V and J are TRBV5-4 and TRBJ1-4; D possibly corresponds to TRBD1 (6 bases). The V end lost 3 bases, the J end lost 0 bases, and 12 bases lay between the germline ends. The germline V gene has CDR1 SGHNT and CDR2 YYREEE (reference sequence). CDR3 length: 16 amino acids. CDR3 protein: CASSSGQPATNEKLFF. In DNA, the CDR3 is TGTGCCAGCAGCTCCGGACAGCCTGCAACTAATGAAAAACTGTTTTTT.

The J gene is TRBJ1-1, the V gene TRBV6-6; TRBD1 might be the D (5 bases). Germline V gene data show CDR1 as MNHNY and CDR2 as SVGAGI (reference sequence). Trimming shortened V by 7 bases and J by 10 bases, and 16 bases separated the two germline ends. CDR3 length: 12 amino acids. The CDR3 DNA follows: TGTGCCAGCACTAAGGACACCCTCTTAGCTTTCTTT. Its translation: CASTKDTLLAFF.

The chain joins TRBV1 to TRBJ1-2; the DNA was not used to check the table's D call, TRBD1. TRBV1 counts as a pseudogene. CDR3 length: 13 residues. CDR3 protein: CTSRPGTNDGYTF. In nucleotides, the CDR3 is TGCACCAGCAGGCCCGGGACAAACGATGGCTACACCTTC.

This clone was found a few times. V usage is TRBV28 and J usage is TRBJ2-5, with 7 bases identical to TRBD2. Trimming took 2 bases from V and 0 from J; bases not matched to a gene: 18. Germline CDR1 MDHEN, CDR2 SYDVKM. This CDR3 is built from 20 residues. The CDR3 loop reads CASSLIIASGYQKYQETQYF. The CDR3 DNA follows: TGTGCCAGCAGTTTAATCATCGCTAGCGGATATCAGAAATACCAAGAGACCCAGTACTTC.

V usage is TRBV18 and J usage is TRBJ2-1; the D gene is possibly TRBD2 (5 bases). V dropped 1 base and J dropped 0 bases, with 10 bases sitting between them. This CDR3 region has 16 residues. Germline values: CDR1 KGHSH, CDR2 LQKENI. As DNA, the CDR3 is TGTGCCAGCTCACCACGGGGTGGGAGCTCCTACAATGAGCAGTTCTTC. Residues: CASSPRGGSSYNEQFF.

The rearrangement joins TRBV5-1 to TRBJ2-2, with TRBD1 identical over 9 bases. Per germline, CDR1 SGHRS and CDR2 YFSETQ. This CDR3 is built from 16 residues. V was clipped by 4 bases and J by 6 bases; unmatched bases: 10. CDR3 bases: TGCGCCAGCAGCCTTTGGGGGAGGACAGGGGCCGGGGAGCTGTTTTTT. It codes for CASSLWGRTGAGELFF.

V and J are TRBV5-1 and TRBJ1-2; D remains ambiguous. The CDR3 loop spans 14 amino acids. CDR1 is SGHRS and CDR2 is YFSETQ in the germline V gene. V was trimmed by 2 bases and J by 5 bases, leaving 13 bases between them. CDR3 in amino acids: CASSFDSSGYGYTF. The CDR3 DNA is TGCGCCAGCAGCTTTGACTCCTCCGGTTATGGCTACACCTTC.